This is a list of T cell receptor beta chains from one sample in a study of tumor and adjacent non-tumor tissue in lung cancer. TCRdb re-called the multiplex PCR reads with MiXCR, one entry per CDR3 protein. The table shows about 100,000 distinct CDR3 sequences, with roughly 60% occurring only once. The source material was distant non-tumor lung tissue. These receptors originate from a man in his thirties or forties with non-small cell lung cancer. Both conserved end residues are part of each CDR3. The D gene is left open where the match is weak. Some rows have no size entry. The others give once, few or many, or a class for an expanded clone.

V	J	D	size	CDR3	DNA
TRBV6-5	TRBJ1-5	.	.	CTSRVGGHNNQPHHF	TGTACCAGCAGAGTAGGGGGACACAACAATCAGCCCCATCATTTT
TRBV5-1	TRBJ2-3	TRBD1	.	CASSLRDRGDTQFF	TGCGCCAGCAGCCTCCGGGACAGGGGCGACACGCAGTTTTTT
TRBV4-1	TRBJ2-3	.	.	CASSTRRQEDTQYF	TGCGCCAGCAGTACCAGGCGGCAGGAAGATACGCAGTATTTT
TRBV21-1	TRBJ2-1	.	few	CASSKGSENEQFF	TGTGCCAGCAGCAAGGGCAGCGAAAATGAGCAGTTCTTC
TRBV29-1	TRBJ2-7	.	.	CSVRSSGERYF	TGCAGCGTTCGCAGTTCCGGCGAGCGGTACTTT
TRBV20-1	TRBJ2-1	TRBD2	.	CSARGWTSGSLLEQFF	TGCAGTGCTAGAGGGTGGACTAGCGGGAGCCTGTTAGAGCAGTTCTTC
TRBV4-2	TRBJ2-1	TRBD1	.	CASSQGTGGWNNEQFF	TGTGCCAGCAGCCAAGGGACAGGGGGCTGGAACAATGAGCAGTTCTTC
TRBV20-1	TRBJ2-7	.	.	CSARGPRGRSYDQYF	TGCAGTGCTAGAGGGCCTAGGGGTCGCTCCTACGATCAGTACTTC
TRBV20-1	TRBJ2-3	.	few	CSAPLGDKDTQYF	TGCAGTGCCCCATTGGGGGATAAGGATACGCAGTATTTT
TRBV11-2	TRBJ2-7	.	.	CASILGDGGYEQYF	TGTGCCAGCATCTTAGGGGACGGAGGCTACGAGCAATACTTC
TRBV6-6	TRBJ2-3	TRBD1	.	CASRLERQGPDAQYF	TGTGCCAGCAGATTAGAGAGACAGGGCCCTGATGCGCAGTATTTT
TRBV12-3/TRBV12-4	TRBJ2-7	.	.	CTSSLGLPPYERYF	TGTACCAGCAGTTTGGGGCTGCCCCCCTACGAGCGATACTTC
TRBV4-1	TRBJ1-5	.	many	CASSQRFSSNQPQHF	TGCGCCAGCAGCCAACGGTTCTCTAGCAATCAGCCCCAGCATTTT
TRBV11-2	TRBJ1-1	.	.	CASSRLDVVTEAFF	TGTGCCAGCAGCCGACTGGACGTAGTAACTGAAGCTTTCTTT
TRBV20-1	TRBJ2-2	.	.	CSTRKIGSTGELFF	TGCAGTACTAGAAAGATAGGGTCCACCGGGGAGCTGTTTTTT
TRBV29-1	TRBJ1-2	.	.	CSVDVARAILGDYTF	TGTAGCGTTGATGTGGCACGGGCGATCCTGGGAGACTACACCTTC
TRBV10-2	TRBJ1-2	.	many	CASSEEGNYGYTF	TGCGCCAGCAGTGAAGAAGGGAACTATGGCTACACCTTC
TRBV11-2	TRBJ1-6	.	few	CASSLQASSYNSPLHF	TGTGCCAGCAGCTTACAAGCGAGCTCCTATAATTCACCCCTCCACTTT
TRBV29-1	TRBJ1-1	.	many	CSVDSGGEMNIEAFF	TGCAGCGTTGACTCCGGGGGCGAGATGAACATTGAAGCTTTCTTT
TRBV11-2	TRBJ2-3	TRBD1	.	CASSLVAGGHTQYF	TGTGCAAGCAGCTTAGTGGCAGGGGGCCATACGCAGTATTTT
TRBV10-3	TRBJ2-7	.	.	CATKGQGADEQCF	TGTGCCACCAAGGGACAAGGGGCGGACGAGCAGTGCTTC
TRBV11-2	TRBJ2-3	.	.	CASSLGPELADTQYF	TGTGCCAGCAGCTTAGGCCCGGAGCTCGCAGATACGCAATATTTT
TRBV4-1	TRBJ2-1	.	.	CASGQGGWSSYNEQFF	TGCGCCAGCGGCCAGGGGGGCTGGAGCTCCTACAATGAGCAGTTCTTC
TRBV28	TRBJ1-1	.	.	CASRGNTEAFF	TGTGCCAGCAGAGGGAACACTGAAGCTTTCTTT
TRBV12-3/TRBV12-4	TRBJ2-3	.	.	CASSTGIGYTQYF	TGTGCCAGTAGCACAGGGATAGGGTACACGCAGTATTTT
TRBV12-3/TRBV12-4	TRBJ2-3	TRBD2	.	CARSSLLAGGGYTDTQYF	TGTGCCAGGAGTTCCTTGCTAGCGGGGGGGGGTTACACGGATACGCAGTATTTT
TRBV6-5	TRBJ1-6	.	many	CASSYASSGNNSPLHF	TGTGCCAGCAGTTACGCCTCTTCCGGGAATAATTCACCCCTCCACTTT
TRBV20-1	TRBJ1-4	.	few	CSASDSGREKLFF	TGCAGTGCTAGCGACAGTGGGCGAGAAAAACTGTTTTTT
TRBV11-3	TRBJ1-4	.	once	CASSLTRDEKLFF	TGTGCCAGCAGCCTTACTAGGGACGAAAAGCTGTTTTTT
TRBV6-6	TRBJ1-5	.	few	CASNEWALLLQPQHF	TGTGCCAGCAATGAGTGGGCGCTTCTTCTTCAGCCCCAGCATTTT
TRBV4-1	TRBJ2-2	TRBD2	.	CGSSLGTSGNIGELFF	TGCGGCAGCAGCCTGGGGACTAGCGGGAACATCGGGGAGCTGTTTTTT
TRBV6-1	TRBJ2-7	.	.	CSTKADRPEEYF	TGTTCCACTAAGGCTGACAGACCCGAGGAATACTTC
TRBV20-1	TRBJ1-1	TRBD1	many	CSARSGSGTDQMNTEAFF	TGCAGTGCTAGATCCGGTTCGGGGACAGATCAGATGAACACTGAAGCTTTCTTT
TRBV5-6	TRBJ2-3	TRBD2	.	CASSLPSGGTDMQYF	TGTGCCAGTAGCTTGCCCAGCGGGGGGACAGATATGCAGTATTTT
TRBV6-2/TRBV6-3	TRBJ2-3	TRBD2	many	CASSGGASTDTQYF	TGTGCCAGCAGCGGGGGGGCTAGCACAGATACGCAGTATTTT
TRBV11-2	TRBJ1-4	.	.	CARSLESTDLNEKLFF	TGTGCCAGGAGCTTAGAGTCGACCGACCTTAATGAAAAACTGTTTTTT
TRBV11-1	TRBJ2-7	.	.	CASSSAADPPYEQYF	TGTGCCAGCAGCTCCGCGGCAGATCCCCCTTACGAGCAGTACTTC
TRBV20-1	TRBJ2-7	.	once	CSARDQWKGGTYKQYF	TGCAGTGCTAGAGATCAGTGGAAGGGGGGGACCTACAAGCAGTACTTC
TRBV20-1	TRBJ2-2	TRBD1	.	CNAQGATGELFF	TGCAACGCACAGGGGGCTACCGGGGAGCTGTTTTTT
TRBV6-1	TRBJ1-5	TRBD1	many	CASSEPGQGGPNQPQHF	TGTGCCAGCAGTGAACCTGGACAGGGCGGCCCCAATCAGCCCCAGCATTTT
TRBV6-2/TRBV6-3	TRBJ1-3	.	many	CASRQPGTSSGNTIYF	TGTGCCAGCAGACAACCCGGGACAAGCTCTGGAAACACCATATATTTT
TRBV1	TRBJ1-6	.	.	CTSTQGVTRSSYSSPLHF	TGCACCAGCACCCAGGGGGTGACAAGAAGCTCCTATAGTTCACCCCTCCACTTT
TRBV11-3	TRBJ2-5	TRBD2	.	CASSPGLAGEGEAHYF	TGTGCCAGCAGCCCTGGACTAGCGGGAGAGGGAGAGGCCCACTACTTC
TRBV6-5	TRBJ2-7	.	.	CASSRSAYEQNF	TGTGCAAGCAGTCGGTCAGCCTACGAGCAGAACTTC
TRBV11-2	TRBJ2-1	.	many	CASSSVRGAGNEQFF	TGTGCCAGCAGCTCTGTTCGGGGAGCGGGCAATGAGCAGTTCTTC
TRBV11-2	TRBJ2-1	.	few	CASSLILVGNDEQFF	TGTGCCAGTAGCTTAATCCTAGTGGGGAATGATGAGCAGTTCTTC
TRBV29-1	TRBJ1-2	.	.	CSVDVAWAILGGCTF	TGCAGCGTTGATGTCGCATGGGCGATCCTGGGAGGCTGCACCTTC
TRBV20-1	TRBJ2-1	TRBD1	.	CSPLRFDRGRINEQFF	TGCAGTCCCTTGAGATTCGACAGGGGGCGCATCAATGAGCAGTTCTTC
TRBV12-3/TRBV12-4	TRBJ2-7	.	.	CASSLELPRGEQCF	TGTGCCAGCAGTCTCGAGCTCCCAAGGGGCGAGCAGTGCTTC
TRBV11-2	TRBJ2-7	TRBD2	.	CAGSAGLGTDQYF	TGTGCCGGCAGCGCCGGACTAGGGACCGATCAGTACTTC
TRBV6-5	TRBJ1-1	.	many	CASISDENTEAFF	TGTGCCAGCATCTCCGACGAGAACACTGAAGCTTTCTTT
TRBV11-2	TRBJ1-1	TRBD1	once	CASSFGQGIAEAFF	TGTGCCAGCAGCTTTGGACAGGGGATCGCTGAAGCTTTCTTT
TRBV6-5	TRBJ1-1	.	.	CASLPGTGTEAFF	TGTGCCAGCCTCCCGGGGACGGGCACTGAAGCTTTCTTT
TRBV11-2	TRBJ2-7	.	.	CASSSPGGTHSYEQYF	TGTGCCAGCAGCTCGCCTGGTGGGACACATTCCTACGAGCAGTACTTC
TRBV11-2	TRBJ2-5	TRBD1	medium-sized	CASSLAGTGQETQYF	TGTGCCAGCAGCTTAGCCGGGACAGGACAAGAGACCCAGTACTTC
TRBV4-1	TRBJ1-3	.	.	CASSQASGGPGNSIYF	TGTGCCAGCAGCCAAGCCTCGGGGGGCCCTGGAAACTCCATATATTTT
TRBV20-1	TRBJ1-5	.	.	CSARPPPTGGIQDQSQHF	TGCAGTGCTAGACCCCCCCCGACGGGGGGCATTCAAGATCAGTCCCAGCATTTT
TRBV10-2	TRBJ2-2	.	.	CASISSLGVLFF	TGCGCCAGCATAAGCTCTCTCGGGGTACTGTTTTTT
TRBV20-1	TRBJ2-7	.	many	CSARMGEYYEQYF	TGCAGTGCTAGAATGGGGGAGTACTACGAGCAGTACTTC
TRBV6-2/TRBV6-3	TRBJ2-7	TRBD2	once	CARSPSGGRSYEQCF	TGTGCCAGGAGCCCTAGCGGGGGGCGTTCCTACGAGCAGTGCTTC